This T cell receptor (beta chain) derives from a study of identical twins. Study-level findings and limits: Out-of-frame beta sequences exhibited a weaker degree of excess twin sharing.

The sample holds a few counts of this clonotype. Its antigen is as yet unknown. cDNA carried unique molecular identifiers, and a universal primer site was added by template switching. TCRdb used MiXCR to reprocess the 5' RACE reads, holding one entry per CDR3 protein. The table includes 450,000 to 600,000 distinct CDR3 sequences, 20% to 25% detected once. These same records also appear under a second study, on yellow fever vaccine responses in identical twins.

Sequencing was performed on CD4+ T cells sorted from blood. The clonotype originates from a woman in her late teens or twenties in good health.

The CDR3 loop is CASSLGQATNEKLFF. The CDR3 region has the DNA TGTGCCAGCAGCTTAGGTCAGGCAACTAATGAAAAACTGTTTTTT. V gene TRBV7-9 combines with J gene TRBJ1-4; unclear D gene. V lost 1 base to trimming and J lost 0 bases, with 6 bases between them. Germline CDR1 is SEHNR and CDR2 is FQNEAQ (reference sequence). The length of the CDR3 is 15 residues.